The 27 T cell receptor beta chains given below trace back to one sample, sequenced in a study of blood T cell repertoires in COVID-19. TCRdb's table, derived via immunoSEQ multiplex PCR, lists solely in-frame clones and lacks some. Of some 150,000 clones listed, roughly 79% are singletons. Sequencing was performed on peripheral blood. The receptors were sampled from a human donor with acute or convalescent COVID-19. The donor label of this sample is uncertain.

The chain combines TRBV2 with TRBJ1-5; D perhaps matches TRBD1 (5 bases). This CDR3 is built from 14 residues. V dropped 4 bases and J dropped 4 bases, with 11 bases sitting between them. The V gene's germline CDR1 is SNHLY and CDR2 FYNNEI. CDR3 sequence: CASSVQTVNQPQHF. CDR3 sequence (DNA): TGTGCCAGCAGTGTTCAGACAGTTAATCAGCCCCAGCATTTT. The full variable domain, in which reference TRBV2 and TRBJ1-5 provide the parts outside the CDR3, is EPEVTQTPSHQVTQMGQEVILRCVPISNHLYFYWYRQILGQKVEFLVSFYNNEISEKSEIFDDQFSVERPDGSNFTLKIRSTKLEDSAMYFCASSVQTVNQPQHFGDGTRLSIL.

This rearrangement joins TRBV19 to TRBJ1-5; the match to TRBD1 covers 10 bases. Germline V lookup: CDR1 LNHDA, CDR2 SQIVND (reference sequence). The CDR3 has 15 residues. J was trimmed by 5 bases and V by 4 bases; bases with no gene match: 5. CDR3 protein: CASSRQGAEDQPQHF. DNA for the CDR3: TGTGCCAGTAGTAGACAGGGGGCCGAGGATCAGCCCCAGCATTTT.

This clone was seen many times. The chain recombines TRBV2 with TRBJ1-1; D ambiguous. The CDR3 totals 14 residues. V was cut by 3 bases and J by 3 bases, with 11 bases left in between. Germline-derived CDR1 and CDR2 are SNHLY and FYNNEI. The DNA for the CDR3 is TGTGCCAGCAGTGAGGTGTCCGGGGACACTGAAGCTTTCTTT. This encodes CASSEVSGDTEAFF.

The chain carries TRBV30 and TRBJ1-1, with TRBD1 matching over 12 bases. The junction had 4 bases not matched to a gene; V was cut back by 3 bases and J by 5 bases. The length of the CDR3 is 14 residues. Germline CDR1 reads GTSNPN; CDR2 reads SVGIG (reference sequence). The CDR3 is CAWSPGQGATEAFF. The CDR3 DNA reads TGTGCCTGGAGCCCGGGACAGGGGGCGACTGAAGCTTTCTTT.

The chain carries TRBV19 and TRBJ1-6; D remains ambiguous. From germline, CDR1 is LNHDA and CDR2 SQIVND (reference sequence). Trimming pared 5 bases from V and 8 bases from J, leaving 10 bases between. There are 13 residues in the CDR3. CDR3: CASSAVIDSPLHF. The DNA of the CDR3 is TGTGCCAGTAGTGCGGTGATAGATTCACCCCTCCACTTT.

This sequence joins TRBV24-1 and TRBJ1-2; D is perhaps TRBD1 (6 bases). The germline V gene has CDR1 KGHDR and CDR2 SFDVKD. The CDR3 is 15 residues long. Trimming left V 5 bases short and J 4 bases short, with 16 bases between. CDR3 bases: TGTGCCACCAGTGCTCACAGGCAAGGGGGCTATGGCTACACCTTC. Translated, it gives CATSAHRQGGYGYTF.

The CDR3 sequence: CASFLTRSPGSPLHF. DNA of the CDR3: TGCGCCAGCTTCCTCACACGTTCGCCGGGATCACCCCTCCACTTT. The chain uses TRBV23-1 and TRBJ1-6; D not resolved. TRBV23-1 is filed as an ORF, its function uncertain. This CDR3 contains 15 residues. V lost 8 bases and J 10 bases, leaving 21 bases between the germline ends.

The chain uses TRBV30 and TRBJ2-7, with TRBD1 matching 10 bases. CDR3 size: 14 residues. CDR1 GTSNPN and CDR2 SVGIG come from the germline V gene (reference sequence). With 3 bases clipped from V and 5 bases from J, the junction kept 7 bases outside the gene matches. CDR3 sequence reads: CAWRGRDRGNEQYF. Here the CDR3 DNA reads TGTGCCTGGAGGGGCCGGGACAGGGGCAACGAGCAGTACTTC.

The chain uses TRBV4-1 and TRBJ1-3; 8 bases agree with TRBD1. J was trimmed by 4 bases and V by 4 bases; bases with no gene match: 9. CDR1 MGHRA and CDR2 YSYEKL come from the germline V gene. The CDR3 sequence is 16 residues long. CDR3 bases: TGCGCCAGCAGCCCGGCCCGACAGGGGCTCGGAAACACCATATATTTT. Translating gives CASSPARQGLGNTIYF.

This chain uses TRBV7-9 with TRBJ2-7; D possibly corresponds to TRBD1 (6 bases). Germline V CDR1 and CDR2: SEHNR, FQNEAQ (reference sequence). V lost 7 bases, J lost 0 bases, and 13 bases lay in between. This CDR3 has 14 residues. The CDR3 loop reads CASTEGESSYEQYF. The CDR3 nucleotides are TGTGCCAGCACCGAGGGGGAGAGCTCCTACGAGCAGTACTTC. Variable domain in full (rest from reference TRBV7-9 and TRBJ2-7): DTGVSQNPRHKITKRGQNVTFRCDPISEHNRLYWYRQTLGQGPEFLTYFQNEAQLEKSRLLSDRFSAERPKGSFSTLEIQRTEQGDSAMYLCASTEGESSYEQYFGPGTRLTVT.

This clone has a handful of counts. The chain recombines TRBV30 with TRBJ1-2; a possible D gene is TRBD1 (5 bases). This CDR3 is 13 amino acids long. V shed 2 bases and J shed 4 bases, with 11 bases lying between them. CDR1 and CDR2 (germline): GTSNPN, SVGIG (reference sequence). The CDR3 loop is CAWSPEDSYGYTF. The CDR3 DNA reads TGTGCCTGGAGTCCCGAAGACAGCTATGGCTACACCTTC.

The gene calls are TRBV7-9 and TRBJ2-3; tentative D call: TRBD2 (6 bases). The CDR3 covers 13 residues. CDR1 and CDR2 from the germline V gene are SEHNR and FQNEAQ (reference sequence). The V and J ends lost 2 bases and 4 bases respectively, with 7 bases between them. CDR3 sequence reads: CASSLWRADTQYF. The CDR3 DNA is TGTGCCAGCAGCTTATGGAGGGCAGATACGCAGTATTTT.

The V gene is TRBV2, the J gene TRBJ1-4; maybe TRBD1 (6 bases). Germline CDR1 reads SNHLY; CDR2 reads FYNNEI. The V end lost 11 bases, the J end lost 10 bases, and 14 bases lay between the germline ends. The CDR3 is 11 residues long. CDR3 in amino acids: CAGTEGGKLFF. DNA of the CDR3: TGTGCCGGGACGGAAGGGGGAAAACTGTTTTTT.

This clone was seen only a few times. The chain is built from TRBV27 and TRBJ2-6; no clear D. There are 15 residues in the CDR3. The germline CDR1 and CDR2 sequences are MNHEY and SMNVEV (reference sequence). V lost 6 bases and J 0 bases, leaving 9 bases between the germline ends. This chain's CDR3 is CASRTKSSGANVLTF. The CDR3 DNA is TGTGCCAGCAGAACCAAGAGCTCTGGGGCCAACGTCCTGACTTTC.

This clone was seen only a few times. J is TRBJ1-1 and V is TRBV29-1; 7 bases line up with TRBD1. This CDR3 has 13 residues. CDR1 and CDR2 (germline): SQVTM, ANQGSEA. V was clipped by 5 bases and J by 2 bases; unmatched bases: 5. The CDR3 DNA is TGCAGCGTTTGCGGACAGGCAAACACTGAAGCTTTCTTT. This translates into CSVCGQANTEAFF.

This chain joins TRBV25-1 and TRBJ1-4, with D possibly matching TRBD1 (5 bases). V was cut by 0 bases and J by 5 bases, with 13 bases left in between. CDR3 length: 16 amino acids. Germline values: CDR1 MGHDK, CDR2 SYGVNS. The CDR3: CASSEYQADINEKLFF. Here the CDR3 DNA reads TGTGCCAGCAGTGAATATCAGGCGGACATAAATGAAAAACTGTTTTTT.

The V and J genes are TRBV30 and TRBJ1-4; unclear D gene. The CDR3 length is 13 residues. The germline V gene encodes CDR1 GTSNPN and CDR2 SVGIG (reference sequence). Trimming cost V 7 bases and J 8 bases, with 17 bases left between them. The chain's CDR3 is CASAGPSGEKLFF. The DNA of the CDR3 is TGTGCCTCCGCCGGACCCAGCGGGGAAAAACTGTTTTTT.

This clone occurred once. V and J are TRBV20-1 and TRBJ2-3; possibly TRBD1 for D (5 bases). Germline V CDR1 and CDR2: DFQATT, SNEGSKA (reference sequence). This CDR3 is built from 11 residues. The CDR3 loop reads CSQGTADTQYF. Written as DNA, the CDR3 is TGCTCCCAGGGAACGGCAGATACGCAGTATTTT.

DNA for the CDR3: TGTGCCAGCAGGCTGCACAGGGAGAGGACTGAAGCTTTCTTT. Protein: CASRLHRERTEAFF. The gene calls are TRBV7-8 and TRBJ1-1; perhaps TRBD1 as D (6 bases). Trimming cost V 6 bases and J 5 bases, with 16 bases left between them. Germline CDR1 is SGHVS and CDR2 is FQNEAQ. The CDR3 is made up of 14 amino acids.

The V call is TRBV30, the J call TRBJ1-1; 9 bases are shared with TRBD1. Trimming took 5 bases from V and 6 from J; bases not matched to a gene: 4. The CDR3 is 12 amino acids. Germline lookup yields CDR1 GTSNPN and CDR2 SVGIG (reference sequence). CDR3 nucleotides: TGTGCCTGGGACAGGGGGTATGCTGAAGCTTTCTTT. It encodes CAWDRGYAEAFF.

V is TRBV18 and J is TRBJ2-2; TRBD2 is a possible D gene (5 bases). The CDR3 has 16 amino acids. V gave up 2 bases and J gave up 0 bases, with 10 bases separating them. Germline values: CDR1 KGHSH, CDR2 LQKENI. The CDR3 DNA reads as TGTGCCAGCTCACCAAGGCGGGCCACGAACACCGGGGAGCTGTTTTTT. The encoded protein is CASSPRRATNTGELFF.

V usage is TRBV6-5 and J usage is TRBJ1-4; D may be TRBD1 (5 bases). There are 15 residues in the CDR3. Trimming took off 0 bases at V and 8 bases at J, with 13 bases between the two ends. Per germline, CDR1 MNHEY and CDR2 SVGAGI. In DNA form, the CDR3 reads TGTGCCAGCAGTTACTCGAGTAACGGGGGGGAAAAACTGTTTTTT. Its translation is CASSYSSNGGEKLFF.

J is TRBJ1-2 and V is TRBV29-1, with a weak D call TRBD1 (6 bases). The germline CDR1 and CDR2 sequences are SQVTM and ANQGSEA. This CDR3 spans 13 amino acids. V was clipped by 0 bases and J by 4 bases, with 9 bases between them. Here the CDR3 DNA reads TGCAGCGTTGAAGAGGGGGCAATCTATGGCTACACCTTC. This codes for CSVEEGAIYGYTF.

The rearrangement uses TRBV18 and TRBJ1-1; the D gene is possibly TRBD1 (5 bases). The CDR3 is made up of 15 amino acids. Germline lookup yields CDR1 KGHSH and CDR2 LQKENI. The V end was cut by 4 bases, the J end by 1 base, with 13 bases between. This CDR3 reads CASSQLGEGNTEAFF. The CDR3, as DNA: TGTGCCAGCTCACAACTAGGGGAGGGGAACACTGAAGCTTTCTTT.

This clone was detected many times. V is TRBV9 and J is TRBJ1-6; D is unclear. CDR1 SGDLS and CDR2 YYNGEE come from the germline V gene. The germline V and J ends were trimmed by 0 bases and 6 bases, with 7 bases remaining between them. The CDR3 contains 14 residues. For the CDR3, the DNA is TGTGCCAGCAGCGTAGATGACTTTAATTCACCCCTCCACTTT. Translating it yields CASSVDDFNSPLHF. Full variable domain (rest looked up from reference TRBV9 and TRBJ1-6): DSGVTQTPKHLITATGQRVTLRCSPRSGDLSVYWYQQSLDQGLQFLIQYYNGEERAKGNILERFSAQQFPDLHSELNLSSLELGDSALYFCASSVDDFNSPLHFGNGTRLTVT.

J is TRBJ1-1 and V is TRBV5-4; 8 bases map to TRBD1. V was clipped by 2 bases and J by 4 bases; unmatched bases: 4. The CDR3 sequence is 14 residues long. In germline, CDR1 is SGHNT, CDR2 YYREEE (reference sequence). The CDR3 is CASSLQGGVTEAFF. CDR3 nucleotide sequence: TGTGCCAGCAGCTTACAGGGGGGAGTCACTGAAGCTTTCTTT.

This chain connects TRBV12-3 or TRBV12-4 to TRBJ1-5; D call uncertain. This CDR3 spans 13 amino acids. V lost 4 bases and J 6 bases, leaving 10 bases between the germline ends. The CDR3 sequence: CASSSKEGQPQHF. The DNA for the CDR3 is TGTGCCAGCAGTTCTAAGGAGGGTCAGCCCCAGCATTTT.